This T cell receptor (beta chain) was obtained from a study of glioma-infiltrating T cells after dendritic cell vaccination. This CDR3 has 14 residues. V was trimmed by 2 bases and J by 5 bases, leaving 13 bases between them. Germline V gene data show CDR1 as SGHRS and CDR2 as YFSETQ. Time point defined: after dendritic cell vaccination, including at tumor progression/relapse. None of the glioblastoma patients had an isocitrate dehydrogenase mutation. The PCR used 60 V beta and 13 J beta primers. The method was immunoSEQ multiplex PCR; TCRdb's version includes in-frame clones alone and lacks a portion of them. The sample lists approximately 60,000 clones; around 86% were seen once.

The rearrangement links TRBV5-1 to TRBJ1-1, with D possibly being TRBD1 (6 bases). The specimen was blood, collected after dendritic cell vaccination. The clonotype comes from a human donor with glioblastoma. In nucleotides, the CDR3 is TGCGCCAGCAGCTTTGGGGGGGCGAGGACTGAAGCTTTCTTT. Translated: CASSFGGARTEAFF. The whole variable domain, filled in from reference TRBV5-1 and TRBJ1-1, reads KAGVTQTPRYLIKTRGQQVTLSCSPISGHRSVSWYQQTPGQGLQFLFEYFSETQRNKGNFPGRFSGRQFSNSRSEMNVSTLELGDSALYLCASSFGGARTEAFFGQGTRLTVV.